The clone carrying this T cell receptor beta chain showed up just a few times. Its specificity is unknown. Each cDNA molecule carried a unique molecular identifier. TCRdb independently ran MiXCR on the 5' RACE reads; one entry per CDR3 protein. The table has 85,000 to 100,000 distinct CDR3 sequences, roughly 11% seen once. The data stem from a study of early T cells in non-severe SARS-CoV-2 infection. For the study at large: Chains stayed unpaired after sequencing of bulk RNA from unsorted whole blood.

Germline-derived CDR1 and CDR2 are LGHDT and YNNKEL (reference sequence). The length of the CDR3 is 14 residues. Trimming removed 0 bases from V and 7 bases from J, with 10 bases in between. Study findings and constraints: VDJdb-based annotation leaned toward anti-spike CD8 responses and missed private and CD4 specificities.

Material: whole blood, obtained at baseline. The receptor comes from an adult who was a healthcare worker with PCR-confirmed SARS-CoV-2 infection or an uninfected control (not recorded which). The chain recombines TRBV3-1 with TRBJ2-4, with D possibly TRBD1 on 6 matching bases. The CDR3 DNA reads as TGTGCCAGCAGCCAAGAGGGGGACATTAACATTCAGTACTTC. Its translation is CASSQEGDINIQYF.